This TCR beta chain was captured by sequencing in a study of CD8+ T cells in alopecia areata (dated by TCRdb to the late 2010s). For the study in its entirety: Treated patients were enrolled in an open-label pilot trial of oral tofacitinib at 5 to 10 mg twice daily for moderate-to-severe alopecia areata. immunoSEQ multiplex PCR using 35 Vbeta forward primers and 13 Jbeta reverse primers was used to amplify TCRbeta CDR3 regions. Tofacitinib was administered for 6 to 18 months, and 6 months of follow-up off drug were then conducted to assess delayed response and recurrence. The RNA source kit depended on sample type: the PAXgene miRNA kit for fixed scalp, the miRNeasy kit for PBMCs, and the RNeasy kit for mouse skin. In both human patients and the C3H/HeJ mouse model, the study applied high-throughput TCRbeta sequencing to look at T cell clonal expansion in alopecia areata. Biopsies were taken from tofacitinib-treated patients at baseline and at 4 and 24 weeks of treatment, and a later scalp biopsy was taken in several of the tofacitinib-treated patients. In treated patients, disease severity was measured using the SALT score, which gives the percentage of scalp surface area affected. Scalp tissue and sorted CD4+ and CD8+ peripheral blood T cells from patchy and totalis/universalis alopecia areata patients and from healthy controls were covered by human TCRbeta sequencing. Clonality in the scalp was compared among normal scalp (n=4), patchy alopecia areata scalp (n=8), and alopecia totalis/universalis scalp (n=8).

Comment on this clone: The antigen this receptor binds is unknown. No clone much larger than this one lies a single base away; base qualities are absent.

Receptor libraries were prepared by the immunoSEQ multiplex PCR assay. To provide template for TCR sequencing, every sample had RNA extracted and reverse transcribed into cDNA. SuperScript III was used to make first-strand cDNA, primed with a 2:1 mix of oligo-dT and random hexamers. Amplification bias was assessed with a synthetic immune receptor repertoire, and residual bias was removed computationally. In the paper's pipeline: Raw reads were preprocessed for error removal, and CDR3 was defined according to IMGT conventions as running from the conserved cysteine to phenylalanine. To get clonality, Shannon entropy was normalized by log2 of the number of productive unique TCRs and the result was subtracted from 1. Whether each scalp clone was CD4 or CD8 was inferred by checking scalp TCRbeta sequences against the CD4 and CD8 repertoires from sorted blood. TCRdb took this table from immuneACCESS and kept in-frame rearrangements with V and J called. Such tables lack part of the clones; where checked against another copy, unresolved V genes explain under half of the gap, and the rest is unexplained. The V and J calls and the clone size are those of that table, but D and trimming were determined from the DNA. The sample table records 95,000 to 120,000 clones; roughly 56% of these occur just once. The ten largest clonotypes hold 3% to 4% of the sample.

The full study reports these points: Scalp clonality and the number of expanded CD8+ clones among the top 100 scalp clones were significantly decreased by tofacitinib. Shared TCR sequences between patients were less evident than in mice, which may be partly attributable to HLA diversity in the patient population. Compared with normal scalp, lesional scalp, particularly in alopecia totalis/universalis, had higher clonality and more expanded CD8+ clones, which suggests antigenic drive. Scalp TCR repertoire analysis is complicated because resident alphabeta T cells in normal human skin are also sequenced, whereas mouse skin is dominated by gammadelta T cells. During tofacitinib treatment, many expanded lesional clones remained in scalp and blood, and this persistence may partly explain relapse after treatment is stopped. Because the treated cohort was small and had just a single nonresponder, larger studies are needed to establish links between baseline CD8+ expansion and response.

The time point label, as the study defines it: about 25 weeks on oral tofacitinib. The sample's treatment or condition label, in plain terms: oral pan-JAK inhibitor, 5-10 mg twice daily. From alopecia areata patients, peripheral blood was collected along with lesional scalp punch biopsies. PBMCs were isolated by density centrifugation and stained for CD3, CD4 and CD8, and CD4+ and CD8+ T cells were sorted on a FACSAria. Inclusive of the bounding cysteine and phenylalanine, the CDR3 is 15 residues long. Of the read, only the CDR3 DNA is kept; its 45 bases are in frame from base 1. Looking up the germline V gene (reference sequence) yields CDR1 LNHDA and CDR2 SQIVND. Trimming leaves V shorter by 7 bases and J shorter by 6 bases, with the junction holding 10 bases beyond the gene matches.

The input for sequencing was CD4+ T cells sorted from blood, taken at week 24, from a patient treated with tofacitinib. The chain was built from TRBV19 and TRBJ2-1, with 9 bases matching TRBD2. The sequence derives from a human donor with alopecia areata. The DNA sequence is given as TGTGCCAGTACCCAGGTAGCGGGGGCTAGCAATGAGCAGTTCTTC. Its product reads: CASTQVAGASNEQFF.